This T cell receptor beta chain came from a study of T cells in tuberculosis. This CDR3 region has 15 residues. CDR1 and CDR2 from the germline V gene are SEHNR and FQNEAQ (reference sequence). V gave up 1 base and J gave up 6 bases; unmatched junction bases: 4. Noted time point: new active TB diagnosis, blood taken before or within 7 days of starting treatment. Method: immunoSEQ multiplex PCR; TCRdb's copy keeps in-frame clones and lacks some. The sample shows about 33,000 clones, around nine tenths of them seen only once. The sequence came from an adult with tuberculosis. The sample here was PBMCs, taken at tuberculosis diagnosis. The rearrangement uses TRBV7-9 and TRBJ2-1; 9 positions match TRBD2. Here the CDR3 reads CASSLGREGPNEQFF. In nucleotides, the CDR3 is TGTGCCAGCAGCTTAGGGCGGGAGGGCCCCAATGAGCAGTTCTTC.